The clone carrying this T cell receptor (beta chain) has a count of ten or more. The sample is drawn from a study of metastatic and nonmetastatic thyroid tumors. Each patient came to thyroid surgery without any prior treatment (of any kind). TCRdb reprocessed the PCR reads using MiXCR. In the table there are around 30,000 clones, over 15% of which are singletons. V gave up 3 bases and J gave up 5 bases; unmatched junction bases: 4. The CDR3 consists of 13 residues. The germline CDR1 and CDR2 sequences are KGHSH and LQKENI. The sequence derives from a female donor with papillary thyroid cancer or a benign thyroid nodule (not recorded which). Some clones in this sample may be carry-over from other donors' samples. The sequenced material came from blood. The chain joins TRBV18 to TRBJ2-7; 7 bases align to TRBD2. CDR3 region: CASSPTSIHEQYF. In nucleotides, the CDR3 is TGTGCCAGCTCACCGACTAGCATCCACGAGCAGTACTTC.